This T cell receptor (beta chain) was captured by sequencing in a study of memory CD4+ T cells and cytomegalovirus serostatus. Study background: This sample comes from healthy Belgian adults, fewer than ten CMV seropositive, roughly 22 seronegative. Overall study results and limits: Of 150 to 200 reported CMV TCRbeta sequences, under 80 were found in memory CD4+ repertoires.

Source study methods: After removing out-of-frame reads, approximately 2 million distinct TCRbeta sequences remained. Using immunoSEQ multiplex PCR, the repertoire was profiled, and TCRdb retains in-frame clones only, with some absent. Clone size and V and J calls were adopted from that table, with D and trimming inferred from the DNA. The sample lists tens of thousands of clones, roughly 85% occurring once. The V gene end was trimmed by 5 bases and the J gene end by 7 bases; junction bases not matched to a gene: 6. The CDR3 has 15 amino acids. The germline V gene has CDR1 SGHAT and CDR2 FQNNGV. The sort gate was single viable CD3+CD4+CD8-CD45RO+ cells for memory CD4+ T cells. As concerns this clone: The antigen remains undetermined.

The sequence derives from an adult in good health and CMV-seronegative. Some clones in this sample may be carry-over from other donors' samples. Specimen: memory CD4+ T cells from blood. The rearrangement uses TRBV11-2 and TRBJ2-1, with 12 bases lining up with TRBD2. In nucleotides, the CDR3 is TGTGCCAGCAGCCGGACTAGCGGGAATACGAATGAGCAGTTCTTC. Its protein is CASSRTSGNTNEQFF. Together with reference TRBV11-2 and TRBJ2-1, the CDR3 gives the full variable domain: EAGVAQSPRYKIIEKRQSVAFWCNPISGHATLYWYQQILGQGPKLLIQFQNNGVVDDSQLPKDRFSAERLKGVDSTLKIQPAKLEDSAVYLCASSRTSGNTNEQFFGPGTRLTVL.